The subject of this entry is one T cell receptor (beta chain). This sample stems from a study of low-dose radiotherapy and immunotherapy resistance in tumors. Germline V gene lookup returns CDR1 MNHEY and CDR2 SVGEGT. V was shortened by 2 bases and J by 5 bases, with 15 bases between the two germline ends. The CDR3 is 15 residues long. Time point given: after trial treatment. The treatment was: LDRT plus nivolumab, ipilimumab, low-dose cyclophosphamide and aspirin (RACIN trial). Patients eligible had advanced solid tumors without tumor-infiltrating lymphocytes. Both TCRalpha and TCRbeta chains were reverse transcribed with V-gene-specific primers. Over roughly 19 PCR cycles, TCRs were amplified from a constant-region primer and V-primer adapter. TCRdb ran MiXCR on the reads and lists one entry per CDR3 protein. The table has more than 30,000 distinct CDR3 sequences, about 53% seen once.

This receptor was obtained from a male donor with gallbladder cancer. The sequencing used PBMCs, collected after low-dose radiotherapy plus immunotherapy. The chain employs TRBV6-2 or TRBV6-3 and TRBJ1-1; TRBD1 might be the D (5 bases). CDR3 loop: CASSYGGSGRTEAFF. As DNA, the CDR3 is TGTGCCAGCAGTTACGGGGGAAGCGGGAGGACTGAAGCTTTCTTT.